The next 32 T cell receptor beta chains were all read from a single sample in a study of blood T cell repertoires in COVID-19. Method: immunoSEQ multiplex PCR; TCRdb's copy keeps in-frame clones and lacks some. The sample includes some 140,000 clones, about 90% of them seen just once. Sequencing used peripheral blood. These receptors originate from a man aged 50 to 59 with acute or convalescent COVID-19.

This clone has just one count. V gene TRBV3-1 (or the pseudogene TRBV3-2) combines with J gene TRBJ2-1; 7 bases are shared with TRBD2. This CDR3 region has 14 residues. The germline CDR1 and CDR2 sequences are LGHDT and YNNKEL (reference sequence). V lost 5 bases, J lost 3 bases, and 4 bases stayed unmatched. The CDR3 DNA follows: TGTGCCAGCAGCGCTAGCGGAATCTACAATGAGCAGTTCTTC. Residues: CASSASGIYNEQFF.

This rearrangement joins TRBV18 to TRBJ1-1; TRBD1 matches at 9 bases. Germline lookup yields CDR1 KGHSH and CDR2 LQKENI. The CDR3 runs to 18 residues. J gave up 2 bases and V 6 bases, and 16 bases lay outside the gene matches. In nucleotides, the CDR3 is TGTGCCAGCTCGCCTAATGTCCCGGGACAGGGCGGTAACACTGAAGCTTTCTTT. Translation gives CASSPNVPGQGGNTEAFF.

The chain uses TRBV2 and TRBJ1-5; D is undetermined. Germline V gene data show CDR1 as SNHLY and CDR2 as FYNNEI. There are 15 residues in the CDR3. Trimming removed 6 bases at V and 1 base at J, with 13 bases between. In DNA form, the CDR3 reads TGTGCCAGCAGCCCCGATGCGGGGAGCAATCAGCCCCAGCATTTT. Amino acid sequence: CASSPDAGSNQPQHF.

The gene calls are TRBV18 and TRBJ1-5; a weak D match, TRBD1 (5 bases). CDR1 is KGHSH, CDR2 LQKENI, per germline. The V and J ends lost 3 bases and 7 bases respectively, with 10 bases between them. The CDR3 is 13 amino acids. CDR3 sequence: CASSPWTHQPQHF. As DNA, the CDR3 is TGTGCCAGCTCACCCTGGACACACCAGCCCCAGCATTTT.

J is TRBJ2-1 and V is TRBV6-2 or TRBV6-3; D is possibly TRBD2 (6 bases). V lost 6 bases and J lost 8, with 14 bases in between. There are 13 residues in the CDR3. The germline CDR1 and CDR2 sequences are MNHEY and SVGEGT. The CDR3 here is CASSDPPGDEQFF. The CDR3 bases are TGTGCCAGCAGCGACCCACCGGGGGATGAGCAGTTCTTC.

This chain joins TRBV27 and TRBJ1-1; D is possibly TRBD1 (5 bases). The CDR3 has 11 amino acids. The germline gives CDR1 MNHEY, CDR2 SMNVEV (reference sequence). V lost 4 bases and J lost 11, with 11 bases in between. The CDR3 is CASSSQGYAFF. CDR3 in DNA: TGTGCCAGCAGTTCCCAGGGATACGCTTTCTTT.

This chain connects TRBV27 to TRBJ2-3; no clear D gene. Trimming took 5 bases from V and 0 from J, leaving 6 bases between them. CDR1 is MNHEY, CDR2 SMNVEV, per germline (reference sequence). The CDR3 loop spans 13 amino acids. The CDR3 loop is CASSHTSTDTQYF. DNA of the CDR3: TGTGCCAGCAGTCATACTAGCACAGATACGCAGTATTTT.

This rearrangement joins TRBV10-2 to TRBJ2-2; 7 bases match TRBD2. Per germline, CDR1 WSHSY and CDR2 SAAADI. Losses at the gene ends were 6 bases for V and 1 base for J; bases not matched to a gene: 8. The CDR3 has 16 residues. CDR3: CASSPLLAENTGELFF. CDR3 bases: TGCGCCAGCAGCCCCCTCCTAGCGGAGAACACCGGGGAGCTGTTTTTT.

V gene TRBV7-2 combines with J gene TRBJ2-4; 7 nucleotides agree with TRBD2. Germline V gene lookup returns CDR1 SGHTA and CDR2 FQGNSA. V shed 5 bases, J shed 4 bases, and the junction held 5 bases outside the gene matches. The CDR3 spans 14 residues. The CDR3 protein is CASSVGTTKNIQYF. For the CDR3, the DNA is TGTGCCAGCAGCGTAGGGACTACAAAAAACATTCAGTACTTC. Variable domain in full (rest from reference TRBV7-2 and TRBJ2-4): GAGVSQSPSNKVTEKGKDVELRCDPISGHTALYWYRQSLGQGLEFLIYFQGNSAPDKSGLPSDRFSAERTGGSVSTLTIQRTQQEDSAVYLCASSVGTTKNIQYFGAGTRLSVL.

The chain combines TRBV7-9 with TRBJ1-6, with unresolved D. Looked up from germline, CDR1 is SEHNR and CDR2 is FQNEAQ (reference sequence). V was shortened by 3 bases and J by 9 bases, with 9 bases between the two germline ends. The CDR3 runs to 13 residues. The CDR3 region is CASSLRVSSPLHF. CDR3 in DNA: TGTGCCAGCAGCTTGAGGGTCAGTTCACCCCTCCACTTT. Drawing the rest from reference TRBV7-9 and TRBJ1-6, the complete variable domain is DTGVSQNPRHKITKRGQNVTFRCDPISEHNRLYWYRQTLGQGPEFLTYFQNEAQLEKSRLLSDRFSAERPKGSFSTLEIQRTEQGDSAMYLCASSLRVSSPLHFGNGTRLTVT.

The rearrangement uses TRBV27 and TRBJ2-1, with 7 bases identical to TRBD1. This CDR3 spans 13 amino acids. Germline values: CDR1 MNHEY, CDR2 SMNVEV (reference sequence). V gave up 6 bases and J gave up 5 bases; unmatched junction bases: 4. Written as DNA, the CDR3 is TGTGCCAGCAGCACGACAGGGCACAATGAGCAGTTCTTC. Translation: CASSTTGHNEQFF.

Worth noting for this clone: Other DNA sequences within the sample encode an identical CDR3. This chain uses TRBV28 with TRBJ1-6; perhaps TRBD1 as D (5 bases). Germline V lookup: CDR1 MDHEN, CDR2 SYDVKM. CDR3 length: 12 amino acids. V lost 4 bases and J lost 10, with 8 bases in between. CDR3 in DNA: TGTGCCAGCAGTTCTACAGGATCACCCCTCCACTTT. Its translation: CASSSTGSPLHF.

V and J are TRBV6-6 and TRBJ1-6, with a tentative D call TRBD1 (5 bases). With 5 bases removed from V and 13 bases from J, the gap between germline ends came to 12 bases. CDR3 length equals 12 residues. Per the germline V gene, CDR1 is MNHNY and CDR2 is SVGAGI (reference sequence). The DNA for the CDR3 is TGTGCCAGCAGTACCGACAGCCCCCCCCTCCACTTT. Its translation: CASSTDSPPLHF.

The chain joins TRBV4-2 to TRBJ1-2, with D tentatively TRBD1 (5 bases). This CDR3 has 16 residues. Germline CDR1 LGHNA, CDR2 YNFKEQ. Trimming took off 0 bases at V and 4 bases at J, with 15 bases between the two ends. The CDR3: CASSQDLAGLTYGYTF. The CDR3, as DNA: TGTGCCAGCAGCCAAGATCTCGCGGGGCTTACCTATGGCTACACCTTC.

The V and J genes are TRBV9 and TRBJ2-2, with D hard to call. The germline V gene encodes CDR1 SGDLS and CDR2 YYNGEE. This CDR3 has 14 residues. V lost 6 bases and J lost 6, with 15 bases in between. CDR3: CASKASQGAGELFF. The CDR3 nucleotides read TGTGCCAGCAAGGCTAGTCAAGGTGCCGGGGAGCTGTTTTTT.

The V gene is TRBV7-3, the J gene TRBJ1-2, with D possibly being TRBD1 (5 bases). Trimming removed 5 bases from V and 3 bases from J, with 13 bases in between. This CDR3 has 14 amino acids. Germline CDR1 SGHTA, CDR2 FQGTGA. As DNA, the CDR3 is TGTGCCAGCAGCGGCGGGGGAGGCGACTATGGCTACACCTTC. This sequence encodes CASSGGGGDYGYTF.

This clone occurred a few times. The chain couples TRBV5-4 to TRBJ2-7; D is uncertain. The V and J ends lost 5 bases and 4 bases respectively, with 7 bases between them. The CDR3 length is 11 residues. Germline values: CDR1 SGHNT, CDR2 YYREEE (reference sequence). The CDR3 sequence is CASSSQYEQYV. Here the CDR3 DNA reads TGTGCCAGCAGTTCTCAGTACGAGCAGTACGTC.

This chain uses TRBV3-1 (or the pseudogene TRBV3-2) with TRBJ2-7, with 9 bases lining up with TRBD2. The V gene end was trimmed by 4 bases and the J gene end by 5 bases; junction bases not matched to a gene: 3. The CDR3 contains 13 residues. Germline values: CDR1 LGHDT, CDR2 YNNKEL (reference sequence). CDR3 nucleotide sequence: TGTGCCAGCAGCCCTCTAGCGGGACACGAGCAGTACTTC. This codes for CASSPLAGHEQYF.

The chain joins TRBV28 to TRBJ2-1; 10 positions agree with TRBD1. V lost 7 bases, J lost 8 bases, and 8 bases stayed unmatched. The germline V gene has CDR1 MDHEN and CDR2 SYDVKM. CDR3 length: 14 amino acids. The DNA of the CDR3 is TGTGCCAGCACGAAGACAGGGGGCAACGATGAGCAGTTCTTC. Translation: CASTKTGGNDEQFF.

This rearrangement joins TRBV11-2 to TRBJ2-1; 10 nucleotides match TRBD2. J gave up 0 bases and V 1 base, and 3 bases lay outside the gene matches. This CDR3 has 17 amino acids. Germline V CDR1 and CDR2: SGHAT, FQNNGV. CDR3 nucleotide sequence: TGTGCCAGCAGCTTAGTTCCTAGCGGGAGCTCCTACAATGAGCAGTTCTTC. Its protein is CASSLVPSGSSYNEQFF. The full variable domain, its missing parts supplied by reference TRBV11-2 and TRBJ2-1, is EAGVAQSPRYKIIEKRQSVAFWCNPISGHATLYWYQQILGQGPKLLIQFQNNGVVDDSQLPKDRFSAERLKGVDSTLKIQPAKLEDSAVYLCASSLVPSGSSYNEQFFGPGTRLTVL.

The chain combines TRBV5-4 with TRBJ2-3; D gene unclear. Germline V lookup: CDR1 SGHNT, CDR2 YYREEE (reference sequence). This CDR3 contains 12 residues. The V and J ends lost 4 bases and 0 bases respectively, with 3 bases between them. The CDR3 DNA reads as TGTGCCAGCAGCCAAAGCACAGATACGCAGTATTTT. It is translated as CASSQSTDTQYF.

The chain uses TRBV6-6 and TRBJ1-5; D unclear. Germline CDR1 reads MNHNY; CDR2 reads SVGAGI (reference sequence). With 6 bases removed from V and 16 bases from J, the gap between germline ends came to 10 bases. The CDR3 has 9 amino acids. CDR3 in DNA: TGTGCCAGCAGCCCCCCTTATCATTTT. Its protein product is CASSPPYHF.

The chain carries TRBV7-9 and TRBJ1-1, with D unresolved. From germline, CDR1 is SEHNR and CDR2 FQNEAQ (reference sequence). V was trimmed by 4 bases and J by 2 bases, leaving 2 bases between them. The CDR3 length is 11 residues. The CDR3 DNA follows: TGTGCCAGCAGCTCAAACACTGAAGCTTTCTTT. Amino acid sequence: CASSSNTEAFF.

The CDR3 sequence: CASRESGGPDNEQFF. The CDR3 nucleotides read TGTGCCAGCAGGGAAAGCGGGGGGCCCGACAATGAGCAGTTCTTC. This rearrangement joins TRBV6-4 to TRBJ2-1, with TRBD2 matching 9 bases. The germline gives CDR1 MRHNA, CDR2 SNTAGT. J gave up 5 bases and V 6 bases, and 8 bases lay outside the gene matches. The CDR3 loop spans 15 amino acids.

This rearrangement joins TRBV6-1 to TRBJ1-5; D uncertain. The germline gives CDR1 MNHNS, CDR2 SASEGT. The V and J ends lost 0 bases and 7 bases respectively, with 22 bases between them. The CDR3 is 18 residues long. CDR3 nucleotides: TGTGCCAGCAGTGAAGCCTTATATGTTGTCGGTAGAGTGCAGCCCCAGCATTTT. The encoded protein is CASSEALYVVGRVQPQHF.

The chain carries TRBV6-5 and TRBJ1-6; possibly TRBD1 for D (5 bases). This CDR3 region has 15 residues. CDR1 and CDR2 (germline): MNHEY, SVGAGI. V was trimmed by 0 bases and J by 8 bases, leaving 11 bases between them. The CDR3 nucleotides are TGTGCCAGCAGTTACTCGATGGGGGAGGATTCACCCCTCCACTTT. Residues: CASSYSMGEDSPLHF.

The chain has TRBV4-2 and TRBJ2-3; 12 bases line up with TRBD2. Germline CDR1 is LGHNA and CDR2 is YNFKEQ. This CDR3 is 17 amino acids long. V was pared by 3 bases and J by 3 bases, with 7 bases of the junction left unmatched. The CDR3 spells CASSQEGGTSGTDTQYF. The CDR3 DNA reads TGTGCCAGCAGCCAGGAGGGGGGGACTAGCGGGACAGATACGCAGTATTTT.

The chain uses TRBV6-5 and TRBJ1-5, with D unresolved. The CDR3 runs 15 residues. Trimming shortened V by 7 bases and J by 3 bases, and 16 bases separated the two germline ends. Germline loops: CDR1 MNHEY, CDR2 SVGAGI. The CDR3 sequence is CASILRSTDNQPQHF. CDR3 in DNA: TGTGCCAGCATCCTTCGTTCCACAGACAATCAGCCCCAGCATTTT.

CDR3 bases: TGTGCCAGCAGTTACCGACGCCCGACTAGTGGGTACGAGCAGTACTTC. Translating gives CASSYRRPTSGYEQYF. The rearrangement links TRBV6-5 to TRBJ2-7, with D tentatively TRBD2 (6 bases). CDR1 and CDR2 from the germline V gene are MNHEY and SVGAGI. V lost 2 bases, J lost 4 bases, and 18 bases lay in between. The CDR3 runs to 16 residues.

The CDR3 is CASSLGRRAYNEQFF. As DNA, the CDR3 is TGTGCCAGCAGCTTAGGGCGGAGGGCCTACAATGAGCAGTTCTTC. V and J are TRBV11-3 and TRBJ2-1, with D possibly matching TRBD2 (6 bases). Germline CDR1 and CDR2: SGHNT and YENEEA. This CDR3 has 15 amino acids. The germline V and J ends were trimmed by 1 base and 2 bases, with 9 bases remaining between them.

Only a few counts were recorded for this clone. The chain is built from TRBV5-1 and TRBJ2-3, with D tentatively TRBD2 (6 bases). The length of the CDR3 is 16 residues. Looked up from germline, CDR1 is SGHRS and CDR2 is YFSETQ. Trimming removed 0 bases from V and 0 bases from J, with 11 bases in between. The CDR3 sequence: CASSLETSFSTDTQYF. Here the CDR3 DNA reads TGCGCCAGCAGCTTGGAAACTAGCTTTAGCACAGATACGCAGTATTTT. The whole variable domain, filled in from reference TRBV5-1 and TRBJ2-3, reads KAGVTQTPRYLIKTRGQQVTLSCSPISGHRSVSWYQQTPGQGLQFLFEYFSETQRNKGNFPGRFSGRQFSNSRSEMNVSTLELGDSALYLCASSLETSFSTDTQYFGPGTRLTVL.

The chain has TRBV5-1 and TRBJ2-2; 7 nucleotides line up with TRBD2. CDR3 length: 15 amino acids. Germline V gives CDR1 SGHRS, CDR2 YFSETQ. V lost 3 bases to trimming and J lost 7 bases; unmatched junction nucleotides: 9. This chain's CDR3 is CASSWTWRESGELFF. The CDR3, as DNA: TGCGCCAGCAGCTGGACGTGGCGGGAGAGCGGGGAGCTGTTTTTT.